This T cell receptor (beta chain) came from a study of OX40 agonist ivuxolimab in advanced cancers. Study details: The dose of intravenous ivuxolimab that patients received every 2 weeks ranged from 0.01 to 10 mg/kg. Study-level points and caveats: A proportion of nonresponders additionally exhibited low normalized T-cell clonal expansion. By week 6 at 0.1 to 3.0 mg/kg, blood CD4+ and CD8+ T cells had expanded clonally.

Sequencing used immunoSEQ multiplex PCR; TCRdb keeps in-frame clones, though not all of them. The table records roughly 17,000 clones, 70% to 90% of them present only once. Note on this clone: Antigen specificity is unknown.

The CDR3 has 13 amino acids. V was trimmed by 2 bases and J by 8 bases, leaving 12 bases between them. Germline CDR1 and CDR2: GTSNPN and SVGIG (reference sequence). The sequencing used CD4+ or CD8+ T cells sorted from blood, collected in a trial of the OX40 agonist ivuxolimab. This receptor was obtained from an adult with an advanced solid tumor such as melanoma, head and neck, liver or kidney cancer. The chain links TRBV30 to TRBJ1-4; no firm D call. CDR3 loop: CAWSMAVGEKLFF. CDR3 nucleotide sequence: TGTGCCTGGAGTATGGCAGTGGGGGAAAAACTGTTTTTT. The full variable domain, rest sourced from reference TRBV30 and TRBJ1-4, is SQTIHQWPATLVQPVGSPLSLECTVEGTSNPNLYWYRQAAGRGLQLLFYSVGIGQISSEVPQNLSASRPQDRQFILSSKKLLLSDSGFYLCAWSMAVGEKLFFGSGTQLSVL.